The 27 T cell receptor beta chains presented below share a single source sample, sequenced in a study of blood T cells in healthy people across ages. The second PCR ran roughly 6 to 11 cycles with a sample-barcoded 5' primer and J-beta primers. Using its own MiXCR run on the 5' RACE reads, TCRdb lists one record per CDR3 protein. This table holds roughly 1.9 million distinct CDR3 sequences, about two fifths found once. The sequenced sample consisted of blood. Every receptor here comes from a human donor in good health.

This sequence joins TRBV2 and TRBJ2-4; 12 bases agree with TRBD1. The V gene end was trimmed by 6 bases and the J gene end by 2 bases; junction bases not matched to a gene: 5. The CDR3 consists of 16 residues. Germline V gives CDR1 SNHLY, CDR2 FYNNEI. DNA for the CDR3: TGTGCCAGCAGACAGGGACAGGGGGCATCCAAAAACATTCAGTACTTC. It codes for CASRQGQGASKNIQYF.

This sequence joins TRBV24-1 and TRBJ2-5, with a weak D call TRBD1 (5 bases). The DNA end lines up better with TRBJ2-7; the J call may be wrong. This CDR3 region has 11 residues. Germline CDR1 is KGHDR and CDR2 is SFDVKD. This CDR3 is CATSWGGEQYF. CDR3 nucleotide sequence: TGTGCCACCAGTTGGGGCGGCGAGCAGTACTTC.

In the case of this clonotype: This may be a read error: a much more frequent sequence differs by one nucleotide. This chain links TRBV11-2 with TRBJ2-3, with D unclear. This CDR3 region has 13 residues. Germline-derived CDR1 and CDR2 are SGHAT and FQNNGV. The CDR3 DNA follows: TGTGCCGGCAGCTTAGATCTGATAGATACGCAGTATTTT. Translating gives CAGSLDLIDTQYF.

This clonotype was counted between two and nine times. The chain is built from TRBV15 and TRBJ1-2; D is possibly TRBD1 (6 bases). V lost 0 bases and J lost 7, with 12 bases in between. Per the germline V gene, CDR1 is LNHNV and CDR2 is YYDKDF (reference sequence). This CDR3 has 14 residues. The CDR3: CATSRDRGSFGYTF. The CDR3 coding sequence is TGTGCCACCAGCAGAGACAGGGGCAGCTTTGGCTACACCTTC.

The chain links TRBV20-1 to TRBJ2-1; D might be TRBD1 (6 bases). The J call may be in error: the DNA end matches TRBJ2-7 better. CDR3 length: 12 residues. CDR1 DFQATT and CDR2 SNEGSKA come from the germline V gene (reference sequence). CDR3 region: CSATTQGYEQYF. CDR3 nucleotide sequence: TGCAGTGCCACGACACAGGGCTACGAGCAGTACTTC.

This sequence joins TRBV5-1 and TRBJ1-5; the D gene is possibly TRBD1 (5 bases). Germline V gives CDR1 SGHRS, CDR2 YFSETQ. This CDR3 is built from 18 residues. V lost 4 bases and J lost 6, with 26 bases in between. The CDR3 reads CASSNYPADIRDPQPQHF. In nucleotides, the CDR3 is TGCGCCAGCAGCAACTATCCTGCGGACATACGGGACCCTCAGCCCCAGCATTTT.

This clonotype was observed a few times. This sequence joins TRBV5-1 and TRBJ1-2; D is ambiguous. The V gene lost 3 bases and the J gene lost 2 bases, with 17 bases spanning the gap. Per the germline V gene, CDR1 is SGHRS and CDR2 is YFSETQ. The CDR3 has 16 residues. Here the CDR3 reads CASSSKDNGANYGYTF. The DNA for the CDR3 is TGCGCCAGCAGCTCTAAAGACAACGGAGCCAACTATGGCTACACCTTC.

This chain links TRBV12-3 or TRBV12-4 with TRBJ1-5; D remains unclear. Trimming took 0 bases from V and 7 from J, leaving 10 bases between them. The CDR3 covers 14 residues. CDR3: CASSLAPAGQPQHF. The CDR3 DNA follows: TGTGCCAGCAGTTTAGCTCCTGCCGGACAGCCCCAGCATTTT.

The chain joins TRBV20-1 to TRBJ1-2; no clear D gene. CDR3 length equals 11 residues. CDR1 is DFQATT and CDR2 is SNEGSKA in the germline V gene (reference sequence). V was pared by 4 bases and J by 6 bases, with 9 bases between. CDR3 nucleotides: TGCAGTGCTAATCTAAACGATGGCTACACCTTC. As protein: CSANLNDGYTF.

The chain has TRBV12-3 or TRBV12-4 and TRBJ2-4; no clear D. The V gene lost 0 bases and the J gene lost 0 bases, with 6 bases spanning the gap. The CDR3 consists of 15 residues. The CDR3 DNA reads as TGTGCCAGCAGTTTAGCAAACCTAGCCAAAAACATTCAGTACTTC. Encoded protein: CASSLANLAKNIQYF.

This clonotype was detected only a few times. V gene TRBV6-6 combines with J gene TRBJ2-5, with D unresolved. The CDR3 runs 15 residues. The germline V gene encodes CDR1 MNHNY and CDR2 SVGAGI (reference sequence). V was clipped by 2 bases and J by 5 bases, with 15 bases between them. CDR3 amino acids: CASSYRARAPETQYF. Written as DNA, the CDR3 is TGTGCCAGCAGTTACCGGGCCCGGGCCCCGGAGACCCAGTACTTC.

This clonotype was recorded at least ten times. The rearrangement links TRBV9 to TRBJ2-5, with D possibly being TRBD2 (6 bases). Trimming pared 0 bases from V and 2 bases from J, leaving 11 bases between. This CDR3 region has 15 residues. Germline V lookup: CDR1 SGDLS, CDR2 YYNGEE. The CDR3 DNA sequence: TGTGCCAGCAGCGTAGTCGGGGGATGGCAAGAGACCCAGTACTTC. It specifies CASSVVGGWQETQYF.

The genes are TRBV4-2 and TRBJ1-2; D uncertain. Germline CDR1 and CDR2: LGHNA and YNFKEQ. V lost 6 bases and J 4 bases, leaving 15 bases between the germline ends. The CDR3 is 14 residues long. The CDR3 protein is CASSSSDWRYGYTF. As DNA, the CDR3 is TGTGCCAGCAGTTCCAGTGACTGGCGCTATGGCTACACCTTC.

V and J are TRBV7-2 and TRBJ2-1; tentative D call: TRBD2 (6 bases). The CDR3 has 17 amino acids. The V end was cut by 2 bases, the J end by 0 bases, with 14 bases between. Germline V gene sequence: CDR1 SGHTA, CDR2 FQGNSA. CDR3 DNA sequence: TGTGCCAGCAGCTTACCTCACGACGGGAGCTCCTACAATGAGCAGTTCTTC. It translates to CASSLPHDGSSYNEQFF.

This clonotype was seen ten or more times. The chain recombines TRBV5-1 with TRBJ2-6; no reliable D call. Germline CDR1 SGHRS, CDR2 YFSETQ. This CDR3 spans 14 amino acids. Trimming left V 4 bases short and J 4 bases short, with 9 bases between. The CDR3 reads CASSQSPGANVLTF. For the CDR3, the DNA is TGCGCCAGCAGCCAATCGCCCGGGGCCAACGTCCTGACTTTC. Filled out from reference TRBV5-1 and TRBJ2-6, the complete variable domain reads KAGVTQTPRYLIKTRGQQVTLSCSPISGHRSVSWYQQTPGQGLQFLFEYFSETQRNKGNFPGRFSGRQFSNSRSEMNVSTLELGDSALYLCASSQSPGANVLTFGAGSRLTVL.

This clonotype was seen a few times. V is TRBV28 and J is TRBJ1-2; D is undetermined. The CDR3 sequence is 15 residues long. V lost 3 bases to trimming and J lost 0 bases, with 11 bases between them. CDR1 and CDR2 (germline): MDHEN, SYDVKM. The CDR3: CASSLGSFSNYGYTF. As DNA, the CDR3 is TGTGCCAGCAGTTTGGGAAGTTTTTCTAACTATGGCTACACCTTC.

The chain has TRBV7-9 and TRBJ2-7; 9 bases are shared with TRBD1. V lost 2 bases and J lost 5; bases outside the gene matches: 10. The length of the CDR3 is 16 residues. CDR1 and CDR2 from the germline V gene are SEHNR and FQNEAQ (reference sequence). The CDR3 nucleotides read TGTGCCAGCAGCTTAAGATGGGGACAGGGAGACGACGAGCAGTACTTC. Residues: CASSLRWGQGDDEQYF.

CDR3 bases: TGTGCCAGCAGTTTGTTGGGGGGCGGCCACAATGAGCAGTTCTTC. This encodes CASSLLGGGHNEQFF. This chain connects TRBV28 to TRBJ2-1, with D possibly being TRBD1 or TRBD2 (6 bases each). With 3 bases removed from V and 5 bases from J, the gap between germline ends came to 14 bases. This CDR3 has 15 residues. Germline CDR1 and CDR2: MDHEN and SYDVKM.

This clonotype was seen a handful of times. The genes are TRBV20-1 and TRBJ2-4; no reliable D call. TRBJ2-7 matches the DNA end more closely, so the J call is doubtful. The CDR3 has 18 amino acids. Looked up from germline, CDR1 is DFQATT and CDR2 is SNEGSKA (reference sequence). CDR3 coding DNA: TGCAGTGCTAGAGATGATCACTATATGCGGTGGATCGGTTACGAGCAGTACTTC. Its protein product is CSARDDHYMRWIGYEQYF.

Concerning this clonotype itself: A much larger clone differs by one base, so this may be a read error. The chain uses TRBV4-3 and TRBJ1-5; D is perhaps TRBD1 (5 bases). The CDR3 covers 17 residues. Per the germline V gene, CDR1 is LGHNA and CDR2 is YSLEER. The DNA of the CDR3 is TGCGCCAACAGCCAAGAGTTGACAGACTATAGCAATCAGCCCCAGCATTTT. Amino acid sequence: CANSQELTDYSNQPQHF.

The chain combines TRBV9 with TRBJ1-2, with no clear D. CDR3 length equals 15 residues. The germline CDR1 and CDR2 sequences are SGDLS and YYNGEE. V was cut by 4 bases and J by 4 bases, with 17 bases left in between. CDR3 coding DNA: TGTGCCAGCAGCCGTCTAGGTGAGGGAATCTATGGCTACACCTTC. It yields the protein CASSRLGEGIYGYTF.

This clonotype was observed a handful of times. The gene calls are TRBV20-1 and TRBJ2-5; 10 bases are a match to TRBD1. The junction had 14 bases not matched to a gene; V was cut back by 6 bases and J by 1 base. Germline values: CDR1 DFQATT, CDR2 SNEGSKA (reference sequence). The CDR3 consists of 17 residues. Written as DNA, the CDR3 is TGCAGTGCCAGGGACAGGGGAACCCTCCTCATCCAAGAGACCCAGTACTTC. This translates into CSARDRGTLLIQETQYF.

The chain couples TRBV6-1 to TRBJ2-7; D is unresolved. Trimming took off 10 bases at V and 2 bases at J, with 9 bases between the two ends. Germline V gene lookup returns CDR1 MNHNS and CDR2 SASEGT. This CDR3 comprises 11 residues. In DNA, the CDR3 is TGTGCCATTGGCCGTCCCTACGAGCAGTACTTC. This codes for CAIGRPYEQYF.

The chain employs TRBV10-3 and TRBJ2-5; TRBD1 aligns across 10 bases. Trimming took 3 bases from V and 5 from J; bases not matched to a gene: 3. CDR3 size: 14 residues. Germline loops: CDR1 ENHRY, CDR2 SYGVKD. CDR3 DNA: TGTGCCATCAGTGATCCGGACAGGGGGGAGACCCAGTACTTC. Its protein is CAISDPDRGETQYF.

The chain recombines TRBV5-1 with TRBJ2-1, with 8 positions matching TRBD2. V gave up 4 bases and J gave up 12 bases; unmatched junction bases: 9. The CDR3 has 13 residues. Germline V gene lookup returns CDR1 SGHRS and CDR2 YFSETQ. DNA for the CDR3: TGCGCCAGCAGCATGGCCCCGGGACTAGTGCAGTTCTTC. Translation: CASSMAPGLVQFF. The full variable domain, in which reference TRBV5-1 and TRBJ2-1 provide the parts outside the CDR3, is KAGVTQTPRYLIKTRGQQVTLSCSPISGHRSVSWYQQTPGQGLQFLFEYFSETQRNKGNFPGRFSGRQFSNSRSEMNVSTLELGDSALYLCASSMAPGLVQFFGPGTRLTVL.

This chain uses TRBV9 with TRBJ1-2; D possibly corresponds to TRBD1 (5 bases). Trimming removed 3 bases at V and 4 bases at J, with 16 bases between. The CDR3 contains 15 residues. Germline V lookup: CDR1 SGDLS, CDR2 YYNGEE. As DNA, the CDR3 is TGTGCCAGCAGCGCCACAGGCGGGGAAGGCTATGGCTACACCTTC. This gives the protein CASSATGGEGYGYTF.

This clonotype was seen more than once but under ten times. V gene TRBV20-1 combines with J gene TRBJ2-5, with TRBD2 matching 13 bases. The germline gives CDR1 DFQATT, CDR2 SNEGSKA (reference sequence). V lost 5 bases to trimming and J lost 0 bases; unmatched junction nucleotides: 6. This CDR3 comprises 16 residues. The CDR3 protein is CSAARTSGGYQETQYF. The DNA for the CDR3 is TGCAGTGCTGCCAGGACTAGCGGGGGCTACCAAGAGACCCAGTACTTC.